This T cell receptor (beta chain) was sequenced for a study of T cell responses to AZD1222 COVID-19 vaccine. Study observations and caveats: Unmutated variant regions reportedly attract nearly half of all spike-specific TCRs.

With respect to this clone: The antigen is undetermined. The same CDR3 is also encoded by other DNA sequences in this sample.

Germline V gives CDR1 MNHEY, CDR2 SVGAGI. The J segment lost 1 base and the V segment lost 0 bases, leaving 0 bases of the junction unmatched. This CDR3 region has 15 residues. The protocol was immunoSEQ multiplex PCR, while the TCRdb copy is restricted to in-frame clones and leaves out a portion. The table lists more than 100,000 clones, around nine tenths of them singletons. The clonotype comes from an adult in good health. Sample: peripheral blood, taken on day 0 of AZD1222 vaccination. J is TRBJ2-4 and V is TRBV6-5, with 7 bases that match TRBD2. CDR3 bases: TGTGCCAGCAGTTACTCGCGGGGGGCCAAAAACATTCAGTACTTC. It codes for CASSYSRGAKNIQYF.